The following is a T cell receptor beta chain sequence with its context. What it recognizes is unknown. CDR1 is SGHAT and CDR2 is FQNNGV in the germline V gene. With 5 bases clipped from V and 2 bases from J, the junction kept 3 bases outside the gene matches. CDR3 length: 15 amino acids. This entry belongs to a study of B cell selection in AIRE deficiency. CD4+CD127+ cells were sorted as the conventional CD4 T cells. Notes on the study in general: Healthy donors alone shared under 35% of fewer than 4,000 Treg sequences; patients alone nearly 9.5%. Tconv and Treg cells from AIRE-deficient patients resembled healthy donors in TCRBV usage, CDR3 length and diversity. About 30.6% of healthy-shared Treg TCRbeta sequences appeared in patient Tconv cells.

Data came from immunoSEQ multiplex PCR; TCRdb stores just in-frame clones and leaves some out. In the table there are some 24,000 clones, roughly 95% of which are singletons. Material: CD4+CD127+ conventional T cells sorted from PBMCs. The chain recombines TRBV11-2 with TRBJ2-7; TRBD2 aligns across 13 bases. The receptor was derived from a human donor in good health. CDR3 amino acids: CASSKGLAGTYEQYF. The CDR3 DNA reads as TGTGCCAGCAGCAAGGGACTAGCGGGAACCTACGAGCAGTACTTC. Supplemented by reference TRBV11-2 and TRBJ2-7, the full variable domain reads EAGVAQSPRYKIIEKRQSVAFWCNPISGHATLYWYQQILGQGPKLLIQFQNNGVVDDSQLPKDRFSAERLKGVDSTLKIQPAKLEDSAVYLCASSKGLAGTYEQYFGPGTRLTVT.